These 9 T cell receptor beta chains share one sample of origin, sequenced in a study of beta chain features in type 1 diabetes. Their antigen targets remain unknown. cDNA synthesis used the whole RNA isolate, giving expressed TCRB sequences. The table came from immunoSEQ multiplex PCR; TCRdb's copy has only in-frame clones and leaves some out. This sample has about 390,000 clones, with 9.5% to 10% found just once. Study-level findings and limits: Type 1 diabetes patients had moderately but significantly shorter TCRB CDR3s in all four CD4+ subsets.

Material for sequencing was central memory CD4+ T cells from blood. The source is a man aged 30 to 39 with type 1 diabetes.

The chain joins TRBV30 to TRBJ1-3; 7 bases line up with TRBD1. This CDR3 is built from 13 residues. Trimming cost V 1 base and J 4 bases; bases outside gene matches: 1. Germline V gene sequence: CDR1 GTSNPN, CDR2 SVGIG (reference sequence). The CDR3 DNA is TGTGCCTGGAGTGCGACAGGGGGAAACACCATATATTTT. Translated: CAWSATGGNTIYF.

This clone was counted between two and nine times. The V gene is TRBV7-8, the J gene TRBJ2-7; D is possibly TRBD2 (7 bases). Per germline, CDR1 SGHVS and CDR2 FQNEAQ. Trimming shortened V by 5 bases and J by 3 bases, and 17 bases separated the two germline ends. The CDR3 is 15 residues long. The DNA for the CDR3 is TGTGCCAGCAGCCGCCTGAGGGGGGGGAACTACGAGCAGTACTTC. It specifies CASSRLRGGNYEQYF. Looking up the rest from reference TRBV7-8 and TRBJ2-7 gives the full variable domain: GAGVSQSPRYKVAKRGQDVALRCDPISGHVSLFWYQQALGQGPEFLTYFQNEAQLDKSGLPSDRFFAERPEGSVSTLKIQRTQQEDSAVYLCASSRLRGGNYEQYFGPGTRLTVT.

This clone was observed a few times. V usage is TRBV5-1 and J usage is TRBJ2-5, with 11 nucleotides matching TRBD2. The CDR3 is 18 residues long. Germline lookup yields CDR1 SGHRS and CDR2 YFSETQ. After removal of 0 bases from V and 4 bases from J, the junction contained 11 bases not matched to a gene. In DNA, the CDR3 is TGCGCCAGCAGCTTGGGGTGGCCACTAGCGGGAGAAGGAGAGACCCAGTACTTC. This sequence encodes CASSLGWPLAGEGETQYF.

This clone was detected a few times. CDR3 protein: CASSLSSSGRSDTQYF. The CDR3 DNA follows: TGTGCCAGCAGCTTAAGCTCTAGCGGGAGGTCAGATACGCAGTATTTT. J is TRBJ2-3 and V is TRBV7-3, with 11 nucleotides matching TRBD2. J lost 4 bases, V lost 1 base, and 4 bases had no gene match. Germline V gives CDR1 SGHTA, CDR2 FQGTGA. CDR3 length equals 16 residues.

This chain connects TRBV7-3 to TRBJ2-1, with a possible D match to TRBD1 (7 bases). CDR1 is SGHTA, CDR2 FQGTGA, per germline. The CDR3 contains 15 residues. Trimming pared 5 bases from V and 7 bases from J, leaving 18 bases between. The CDR3 loop reads CASSRDSHRGNEQFF. DNA of the CDR3: TGTGCCAGCAGCCGGGACAGTCACCGGGGGAATGAGCAGTTCTTC.

This clone occurred a few times. The chain is built from TRBV18 and TRBJ2-1; no clear D gene. Germline V gives CDR1 KGHSH, CDR2 LQKENI. V lost 3 bases to trimming and J lost 9 bases, with 15 bases between them. The CDR3 contains 14 residues. CDR3 sequence: CASSPDGLLSEQFF. CDR3 in DNA: TGTGCCAGCTCACCTGACGGCCTACTGAGTGAGCAGTTCTTC.

This clone was detected ten times or more. The chain carries TRBV18 and TRBJ2-7; 7 nucleotides agree with TRBD1. CDR1 is KGHSH and CDR2 is LQKENI in the germline V gene. J gave up 3 bases and V 4 bases, and 6 bases lay outside the gene matches. There are 14 residues in the CDR3. As DNA, the CDR3 is TGTGCCAGCTCACGACAGGGCCAGGTCTACGAGCAGTACTTC. Translating gives CASSRQGQVYEQYF.

This clone was counted between two and nine times. This chain links TRBV30 with TRBJ2-2, with 8 nucleotides matching TRBD2. Germline lookup yields CDR1 GTSNPN and CDR2 SVGIG (reference sequence). This CDR3 contains 16 residues. The J segment lost 2 bases and the V segment lost 2 bases, leaving 7 bases of the junction unmatched. CDR3: CAWSKGSGTNTGELFF. CDR3 DNA sequence: TGTGCCTGGAGTAAAGGTAGCGGGACTAACACCGGGGAGCTGTTTTTT.

This rearrangement joins TRBV10-2 to TRBJ1-3; D ambiguous. The CDR3 covers 16 residues. The germline V gene has CDR1 WSHSY and CDR2 SAAADI. The V end was cut by 4 bases, the J end by 0 bases, with 13 bases between. The CDR3 DNA is TGCGCCAGCAGTGCGACACAGCCTCACTCTGGAAACACCATATATTTT. Translated, it gives CASSATQPHSGNTIYF.